This T cell receptor (beta chain) was sequenced during a study of blood T cell repertoires in COVID-19. Study-level background: Material from acute and convalescent COVID-19 was sourced from the United States, Italy and Spain.

The CDR3 is 15 residues long. The V segment lost 0 bases and the J segment 5 bases; nucleotides outside the gene matches: 5. Germline CDR1 reads SGHRS; CDR2 reads YFSETQ. Using immunoSEQ multiplex PCR, the repertoire was profiled, and TCRdb retains in-frame clones only, with some absent. This table has roughly 260,000 clones, about 91% appearing once. This sequence was found in a woman aged 30 to 39 with acute COVID-19. This chain joins TRBV5-1 and TRBJ2-1; 7 positions match TRBD1. Sequencing input: PBMCs or T cells enriched from blood (not recorded which). The CDR3 DNA sequence: TGCGCCAGCAGCTTGGACACAGGGGTCCACAATGAGCAGTTCTTC. Protein sequence: CASSLDTGVHNEQFF.